Sequencing of this T cell receptor (beta chain) was carried out in a study of radiotherapy plus CTLA-4 blockade in lung cancer. General study points: After treatment with radiotherapy plus ipilimumab, TCR clones that came from the tumor expanded in blood.

Points on this clone: What it binds is unknown.

CDR3 length: 15 residues. Germline CDR1 reads MNHEY; CDR2 reads SVGAGI. The junction had 7 bases not matched to a gene; V was cut back by 6 bases and J by 2 bases. Profiled with immunoSEQ multiplex PCR; TCRdb holds only in-frame clones, not every one. Altogether approximately 30,000 clones are present, 81% being singletons, with the ten largest covering just under 25%. This receptor was taken from a human donor with non-small cell lung cancer that progressed on radiotherapy plus ipilimumab. The material sequenced was peripheral blood, taken from a patient treated with radiotherapy plus ipilimumab. The chain uses TRBV6-5 and TRBJ1-2; 9 bases align to TRBD1. The CDR3 nucleotides are TGTGCCAGCAGGCCGCCGGGACAGGGAAACTATGGCTACACCTTC. Its translation: CASRPPGQGNYGYTF.